The source of this T cell receptor (beta chain) is a study of CD8 T cells in ankylosing spondylitis. Study-level results: Apparently characteristic of ankylosing spondylitis blood was a TCR beta motif (fewer than ten highly homologous variants). Previously reported in reactive arthritis synovial fluid and blood were some of the motif variants. The disease-linked clones had a CD8+ phenotype and low blood frequencies.

This clonotype has ten or more counts. The target antigen is unknown. TCRdb independently ran MiXCR on the 5' RACE reads; one entry per CDR3 protein. The data contain 35,000 to 50,000 distinct CDR3 sequences, 9.5% to 11% of them seen just once; the ten biggest clones take up more than 1.3%. Trimming removed 2 bases from V and 0 bases from J, with 9 bases in between. This CDR3 comprises 15 residues. Germline values: CDR1 ENHRY, CDR2 SYGVKD. The TCR comes from a male donor with ankylosing spondylitis or in good health (not recorded which). The chain couples TRBV10-3 to TRBJ2-3; D call uncertain. Sequencing was performed on blood, either unsorted or a sorted T cell fraction (not recorded which). The DNA for the CDR3 is TGTGCCATCAGTGAGCGGCTGCCTAGCACAGATACGCAGTATTTT. Translating it yields CAISERLPSTDTQYF.